Presented here are 9 T cell receptor beta chains from one specimen sequenced in a study of T-cell reconstitution after alpha-beta-depleted transplantation in children. It was with unique molecular identifiers that the TCRbeta library was prepared. TCRdb reprocessed the PCR reads via MiXCR and lists one record per CDR3 protein. The table has about 230,000 distinct CDR3 sequences, about 9.5% seen once. The specimen comprised PBMCs from the stem cell graft donor, sampled from the stem cell graft. The receptor set was obtained from a human donor who donated a stem cell graft to a child with acute lymphoblastic leukemia.

This clonotype was seen repeatedly, ten times or more. CDR3 coding DNA: TGTGCCAGCAGTTCAGACAGGGGGCGGTGGACTGAAGCTTTCTTT. This codes for CASSSDRGRWTEAFF. This chain uses TRBV7-2 with TRBJ1-1, with TRBD1 identical over 10 bases. V gave up 6 bases and J gave up 5 bases; unmatched junction bases: 9. Germline lookup yields CDR1 SGHTA and CDR2 FQGNSA. This CDR3 has 15 amino acids.

CDR3 nucleotides: TGCGCCAGCAGCTTGGGGGGTACTGACAATTCACCCCTCCACTTT. Protein: CASSLGGTDNSPLHF. This rearrangement joins TRBV5-1 to TRBJ1-6; D not resolved. CDR1 is SGHRS and CDR2 is YFSETQ in the germline V gene. V lost 0 bases and J lost 7, with 11 bases in between. The CDR3 runs to 15 residues.

This clonotype was seen many times. The chain carries TRBV27 and TRBJ1-2; no definite D call. Per germline, CDR1 MNHEY and CDR2 SMNVEV (reference sequence). The CDR3 is 13 residues long. Deletions cut 5 bases from V and 10 bases from J, with 17 bases between. The CDR3: CASSPVKGVAYTF. The CDR3 coding sequence is TGTGCCAGCAGTCCCGTAAAGGGCGTGGCCTACACCTTC.

This clonotype was recorded only once. CDR3 in amino acids: CASSQGMAGGETQYF. The CDR3 DNA sequence: TGTGCCAGCAGCCAGGGGATGGCGGGGGGAGAGACCCAGTACTTC. The genes are TRBV3-1 and TRBJ2-5, with 8 bases matching TRBD2. CDR3 length: 15 residues. V gave up 3 bases and J gave up 4 bases; unmatched junction bases: 7. In germline, CDR1 is LGHDT, CDR2 YNNKEL (reference sequence).

This clonotype was counted many times. The J gene is TRBJ2-5, the V gene TRBV9; tentatively, D is TRBD2 (5 bases). CDR1 SGDLS and CDR2 YYNGEE come from the germline V gene. This CDR3 is built from 16 residues. V was pared by 3 bases and J by 3 bases, with 18 bases between. Here the CDR3 reads CASSGSPGGFEETQYF. Written as DNA, the CDR3 is TGTGCCAGCAGCGGAAGCCCAGGAGGTTTCGAAGAGACCCAGTACTTC.

A few counts support this clonotype. The V and J genes are TRBV27 and TRBJ2-7; TRBD1 agrees at 8 bases. Trimming cost V 2 bases and J 1 base; bases outside gene matches: 7. Germline CDR1 MNHEY, CDR2 SMNVEV (reference sequence). The CDR3 extends over 16 amino acids. The CDR3 region is CASSLTGTGPSYEQYF. CDR3 sequence (DNA): TGTGCCAGCAGTTTAACTGGGACAGGACCTTCCTACGAGCAGTACTTC.

This clonotype has a count of ten or more. This chain uses TRBV18 with TRBJ2-6, with D perhaps matching TRBD1 (5 bases). The CDR3 contains 14 residues. Germline V gives CDR1 KGHSH, CDR2 LQKENI. V was cut by 7 bases and J by 4 bases, with 11 bases left in between. This chain's CDR3 is CASYSGSGANVLTF. The CDR3 region has the DNA TGTGCCAGCTATTCAGGGTCCGGGGCCAACGTCCTGACTTTC. Supplemented by reference TRBV18 and TRBJ2-6, the full variable domain reads NAGVMQNPRHLVRRRGQEARLRCSPMKGHSHVYWYRQLPEEGLKFMVYLQKENIIDESGMPKERFSAEFPKEGPSILRIQQVVRGDSAAYFCASYSGSGANVLTFGAGSRLTVL.

V is TRBV20-1 and J is TRBJ1-1; 8 positions match TRBD1. This CDR3 has 15 residues. Germline loops: CDR1 DFQATT, CDR2 SNEGSKA (reference sequence). V dropped 2 bases and J dropped 1; count of bases not matched to a gene: 6. The CDR3 region has the DNA TGCAGTGCTAGATTTCAGGGGGCAGGGAACACTGAAGCTTTCTTT. Its translation: CSARFQGAGNTEAFF.

The chain carries TRBV7-6 and TRBJ2-3; weak D call: TRBD2 (6 bases). CDR3 length: 16 amino acids. V was clipped by 5 bases and J by 4 bases, with 19 bases between them. The V gene's germline CDR1 is SGHVS and CDR2 FNYEAQ. The DNA of the CDR3 is TGTGCCAGCAGCCCTCTATGGGGGGTCGGTGCAGATACGCAGTATTTT. This gives the protein CASSPLWGVGADTQYF.